The rows below give T cell receptor beta chains drawn from one sample of a study of blood T cell repertoires in COVID-19. Clones were read by immunoSEQ multiplex PCR, and TCRdb kept only the in-frame ones, dropping some. The data show about 210,000 clones, under 90% seen once. The sequenced material came from peripheral blood. These receptors all stem from an elderly woman with COVID-19, enrolled during active disease. Both conserved end residues are part of each CDR3. Fields, in order: CDR3 length, D gene, J gene, V gene, CDR3 protein. A D gene is named only where the DNA matches it firmly.

CDR3 length: 14; D gene: NA; J gene: TRBJ2-1; V gene: TRBV6-1; CDR3 protein: CASSPSTRYNEQFF
CDR3 length: 13; D gene: NA; J gene: TRBJ1-1; V gene: TRBV12-3/TRBV12-4; CDR3 protein: CASSLMGPTEAFF
CDR3 length: 16; D gene: NA; J gene: TRBJ2-2; V gene: TRBV9; CDR3 protein: CASSVATSPGRGELFF
CDR3 length: 15; D gene: NA; J gene: TRBJ2-5; V gene: TRBV9; CDR3 protein: CASSDPRGGGETQYF
CDR3 length: 16; D gene: NA; J gene: TRBJ2-5; V gene: TRBV4-1; CDR3 protein: CASSQAHTEGQETQYF
CDR3 length: 13; D gene: NA; J gene: TRBJ1-6; V gene: TRBV6-5; CDR3 protein: CASSYSLNSPLHF
CDR3 length: 12; D gene: TRBD1; J gene: TRBJ2-7; V gene: TRBV3-1/TRBV3-2; CDR3 protein: CASGTGGYEQYF
CDR3 length: 12; D gene: TRBD2; J gene: TRBJ2-1; V gene: TRBV2; CDR3 protein: CASRETSSERFF
CDR3 length: 16; D gene: TRBD2; J gene: TRBJ2-1; V gene: TRBV5-1; CDR3 protein: CASSSGLASSYNEQFF
CDR3 length: 16; D gene: NA; J gene: TRBJ2-1; V gene: TRBV6-1; CDR3 protein: CASSDLALSSYNEQFF
CDR3 length: 14; D gene: NA; J gene: TRBJ2-2; V gene: TRBV27; CDR3 protein: CASSLSRRAGELFF
CDR3 length: 15; D gene: TRBD1; J gene: TRBJ1-1; V gene: TRBV5-1; CDR3 protein: CASIQSTGANTEAFF
CDR3 length: 15; D gene: TRBD2; J gene: TRBJ2-3; V gene: TRBV5-4; CDR3 protein: CASSLGTSGDDTQYF
CDR3 length: 17; D gene: NA; J gene: TRBJ1-6; V gene: TRBV5-3; CDR3 protein: CARSWGGPPIDNSPLHF
CDR3 length: 15; D gene: TRBD1; J gene: TRBJ1-4; V gene: TRBV2; CDR3 protein: CASSGSGGMGEKLFF
CDR3 length: 15; D gene: NA; J gene: TRBJ2-3; V gene: TRBV2; CDR3 protein: CASSVQRWGRDTQYF
CDR3 length: 15; D gene: TRBD2; J gene: TRBJ2-5; V gene: TRBV6-5; CDR3 protein: CASRRQTSGRGTQYF
CDR3 length: 18; D gene: NA; J gene: TRBJ1-5; V gene: TRBV21-1; CDR3 protein: CAKGGRIGPGVCNQPQHF
CDR3 length: 15; D gene: TRBD1; J gene: TRBJ2-7; V gene: TRBV14; CDR3 protein: CASSQVGQGPSEQYF
CDR3 length: 15; D gene: NA; J gene: TRBJ2-5; V gene: TRBV18; CDR3 protein: CASSPGLKYQETQYF
CDR3 length: 15; D gene: NA; J gene: TRBJ1-3; V gene: TRBV7-6; CDR3 protein: CASSRRANSGNTIYF
CDR3 length: 14; D gene: TRBD1; J gene: TRBJ1-1; V gene: TRBV2; CDR3 protein: CASRVDRGNTEAFF
CDR3 length: 15; D gene: TRBD2; J gene: TRBJ2-7; V gene: TRBV5-5; CDR3 protein: CASSQGLAGIYEQYF
CDR3 length: 13; D gene: NA; J gene: TRBJ2-7; V gene: TRBV5-1; CDR3 protein: CASSLGSEGVEYF
CDR3 length: 11; D gene: TRBD1; J gene: TRBJ1-6; V gene: TRBV28; CDR3 protein: CASRGGPALHF
CDR3 length: 13; D gene: TRBD1; J gene: TRBJ1-1; V gene: TRBV29-1; CDR3 protein: CSVTGGPGTEAFF
CDR3 length: 15; D gene: NA; J gene: TRBJ2-6; V gene: TRBV2; CDR3 protein: CASSFTVSGANVLTF
CDR3 length: 14; D gene: TRBD2; J gene: TRBJ2-7; V gene: TRBV10-3; CDR3 protein: CAIASGGSTYEQYF
CDR3 length: 17; D gene: NA; J gene: TRBJ2-3; V gene: TRBV4-1; CDR3 protein: CASSQDTLAVGTDTQYF
CDR3 length: 16; D gene: NA; J gene: TRBJ2-1; V gene: TRBV5-1; CDR3 protein: CASSLLGGVPRNEQFF
CDR3 length: 13; D gene: NA; J gene: TRBJ2-3; V gene: TRBV12-3/TRBV12-4; CDR3 protein: CASTQVPSDTQYF
CDR3 length: 15; D gene: NA; J gene: TRBJ1-1; V gene: TRBV5-4; CDR3 protein: CASSLVDSSRTEAFF
CDR3 length: 12; D gene: NA; J gene: TRBJ1-5; V gene: TRBV7-2; CDR3 protein: CASSLVSQPQHF
CDR3 length: 18; D gene: TRBD2; J gene: TRBJ2-3; V gene: TRBV3-1/TRBV3-2; CDR3 protein: CASSQGNPGLAGDNTQYF
CDR3 length: 15; D gene: TRBD1; J gene: TRBJ2-5; V gene: TRBV4-2; CDR3 protein: CASSQWDRGEETQYF
CDR3 length: 15; D gene: NA; J gene: TRBJ1-2; V gene: TRBV3-1/TRBV3-2; CDR3 protein: CASSRGGPGKYGYTF
CDR3 length: 14; D gene: NA; J gene: TRBJ2-7; V gene: TRBV27; CDR3 protein: CASSKGETYDEQYF
CDR3 length: 13; D gene: NA; J gene: TRBJ1-5; V gene: TRBV19; CDR3 protein: CASSIDWSTPQHF
CDR3 length: 16; D gene: NA; J gene: TRBJ2-1; V gene: TRBV9; CDR3 protein: CASSLTGGTSYNEQFF
CDR3 length: 15; D gene: TRBD2; J gene: TRBJ2-1; V gene: TRBV19; CDR3 protein: CASSILAGQTNEQFF
CDR3 length: 11; D gene: NA; J gene: TRBJ1-2; V gene: TRBV3-1/TRBV3-2; CDR3 protein: CASRGLGGYTF
CDR3 length: 12; D gene: TRBD1; J gene: TRBJ2-7; V gene: TRBV2; CDR3 protein: CASKGGGYEQYF
CDR3 length: 18; D gene: TRBD1; J gene: TRBJ2-1; V gene: TRBV4-1; CDR3 protein: CASSQEPDRVGFYNEQFF
CDR3 length: 12; D gene: NA; J gene: TRBJ1-2; V gene: TRBV4-2; CDR3 protein: CASSRAEFGYTF
CDR3 length: 11; D gene: NA; J gene: TRBJ2-7; V gene: TRBV12-3/TRBV12-4; CDR3 protein: CASSSTGRRYF
CDR3 length: 15; D gene: NA; J gene: TRBJ2-7; V gene: TRBV4-1; CDR3 protein: CASSPAQQDYYEQYF
CDR3 length: 17; D gene: NA; J gene: TRBJ2-7; V gene: TRBV28; CDR3 protein: CASSLLAGAGYLREQYF
CDR3 length: 13; D gene: TRBD1; J gene: TRBJ1-2; V gene: TRBV2; CDR3 protein: CASRQGAVYGYTF